Sequencing of this T cell receptor (beta chain) was carried out in a study of blood T cell repertoires in COVID-19. In the study overall: Sources were T cells, B-cell-depleted T cells, or PBMCs; the material itself was cDNA or gDNA.

The CDR3 extends over 14 amino acids. Per the germline V gene, CDR1 is KGHSH and CDR2 is LQKENI. V was shortened by 1 base and J by 2 bases, with 8 bases between the two germline ends. The method was immunoSEQ multiplex PCR; TCRdb's version includes in-frame clones alone and lacks a portion of them. The data hold about 210,000 clones, with 89% observed a single time. V and J are TRBV18 and TRBJ1-1; no reliable D call. The sequence was collected from a middle-aged woman with acute or convalescent COVID-19. The sequencing input was peripheral blood. The CDR3 here is CASSPRGHNTEAFF. The CDR3 nucleotides read TGTGCCAGCTCACCACGAGGCCATAACACTGAAGCTTTCTTT.